The entry that follows covers one T cell receptor (beta chain) sequence. Patients from Seattle were sampled longitudinally, starting during active infection. This record comes from a study of blood T cell repertoires in COVID-19. In the study overall: Collection of acute and convalescent COVID-19 samples took place in the United States, Italy and Spain. T cells, B-cell-depleted T cells, or PBMCs provided the cDNA or gDNA that served as material.

The data were produced by immunoSEQ multiplex PCR, yet TCRdb's version contains in-frame clones alone and is incomplete. The data show fewer than 30,000 clones, 70% to 90% seen once. The CDR3 totals 13 residues. The V end lost 4 bases, the J end lost 4 bases, and 8 bases lay between the germline ends. Germline lookup yields CDR1 LGHDT and CDR2 YNNKEL (reference sequence). The V gene is TRBV3-1 (or the pseudogene TRBV3-2), the J gene TRBJ1-5; TRBD1 might be the D (5 bases). The sample was peripheral blood. This receptor was taken from a woman older than 75 with COVID-19, enrolled during active disease. CDR3 sequence reads: CASSRGTNQPQHF. In DNA form, the CDR3 reads TGTGCCAGCAGCCGAGGGACTAATCAGCCCCAGCATTTT.